This T cell receptor (beta chain) was observed in a study of blood T cell repertoires in COVID-19. Overall study: The analysed material was cDNA or gDNA that came from T cells, B-cell-depleted T cells, or PBMCs.

Authors' data handling: Using reference gene primer amplification, nucleated cell counts were estimated. Data came from immunoSEQ multiplex PCR; TCRdb stores just in-frame clones and leaves some out. The D gene and trimming were derived from the DNA, and the V and J assignments and clone size from that table. The profile shows 320,000 or so clones, 85% of them singletons. Those who participated ranged in age from roughly 18 to 89 years and resided in 20 to 30 US areas. This CDR3 is built from 15 residues. Per the germline V gene, CDR1 is SGHDN and CDR2 is FVKESK. Trimming removed 0 bases from V and 1 base from J, with 10 bases in between.

The V and J genes are TRBV14 and TRBJ2-7, with D maybe TRBD1 (6 bases). The sequencing sample was made of PBMCs or T cells enriched from blood (not recorded which). This clonotype originated in a woman aged 25 to 39 who had been exposed to COVID-19. Written as DNA, the CDR3 is TGTGCCAGCAGCCAAGATCCGGGACAATCCTACGAGCAGTACTTC. Translation: CASSQDPGQSYEQYF.